The rows below give T cell receptor beta chains drawn from one sample of a study of early T cells in non-severe SARS-CoV-2 infection. TCRdb independently ran MiXCR on the 5' RACE reads; one entry per CDR3 protein. The data contain about 35,000 distinct CDR3 sequences, approximately 6% of them seen just once; the ten biggest clones take up 6.5% to 8.5%. What was sequenced was whole blood. The receptor source for this set is an adult who was a healthcare worker with PCR-confirmed SARS-CoV-2 infection or an uninfected control (not recorded which). CDR3s include the opening cysteine and the closing phenylalanine or tryptophan. D genes are given only for firm matches. Clone size is given for some rows only: seen once, a few or many times, or a class if the clone is expanded.

clone_size: many; d_call: TRBD2; j_call: TRBJ2-1; v_call: TRBV11-2; cdr3_aa: CASSFSWRGARGNEQFF; cdr3_nt: TGTGCCAGCAGCTTCTCCTGGCGGGGGGCCCGGGGGAATGAGCAGTTCTTC
clone_size: many; d_call: TRBD2; j_call: TRBJ2-1; v_call: TRBV5-4; cdr3_aa: CASSRGGSSYNEQFF; cdr3_nt: TGTGCCAGCAGCCGCGGGGGGAGCTCCTACAATGAGCAGTTCTTC
clone_size: few; d_call: TRBD1; j_call: TRBJ2-7; v_call: TRBV20-1; cdr3_aa: CSAKGQPFLYEQYF; cdr3_nt: TGCAGTGCTAAGGGACAGCCTTTCCTCTACGAGCAGTACTTC
clone_size: many; d_call: -; j_call: TRBJ2-7; v_call: TRBV29-1; cdr3_aa: CSVRTFSYEQYF; cdr3_nt: TGCAGCGTTCGGACTTTCTCCTACGAGCAGTACTTC
clone_size: many; d_call: -; j_call: TRBJ2-2; v_call: TRBV20-1; cdr3_aa: CSAFLNGELFF; cdr3_nt: TGCAGTGCTTTCCTGAACGGGGAGCTGTTTTTT
clone_size: many; d_call: -; j_call: TRBJ1-1; v_call: TRBV11-2; cdr3_aa: CASSLDQVLGAEAFF; cdr3_nt: TGTGCCAGCAGCTTAGATCAGGTCCTCGGGGCTGAAGCTTTCTTT
clone_size: many; d_call: -; j_call: TRBJ1-1; v_call: TRBV27; cdr3_aa: CASSLDGLNSEGSNTEAFF; cdr3_nt: TGTGCCAGCAGTTTAGACGGTCTAAATTCGGAAGGGTCGAACACTGAAGCTTTCTTT
clone_size: many; d_call: TRBD1; j_call: TRBJ1-2; v_call: TRBV5-8; cdr3_aa: CASSRDRGNYGYTF; cdr3_nt: TGTGCCAGCAGCCGGGACAGGGGAAACTATGGCTACACCTTC
clone_size: many; d_call: -; j_call: TRBJ2-3; v_call: TRBV13; cdr3_aa: CASSATDTQYF; cdr3_nt: TGTGCCAGCAGCGCCACAGATACGCAGTATTTT
clone_size: many; d_call: TRBD1; j_call: TRBJ1-2; v_call: TRBV20-1; cdr3_aa: CSARRTGANYGYTF; cdr3_nt: TGCAGTGCTAGACGGACAGGAGCTAACTATGGCTACACCTTC
clone_size: few; d_call: TRBD2; j_call: TRBJ2-7; v_call: TRBV6-6; cdr3_aa: CASRGGGAGYSYF; cdr3_nt: TGTGCCAGCCGCGGGGGGGGCGCTGGGTATTCGTACTTC
clone_size: many; d_call: TRBD2; j_call: TRBJ2-1; v_call: TRBV19; cdr3_aa: CASSIPSGRGTNEQFF; cdr3_nt: TGTGCCAGTAGTATCCCTAGCGGGCGGGGGACCAATGAGCAGTTCTTC
clone_size: many; d_call: -; j_call: TRBJ2-3; v_call: TRBV4-3; cdr3_aa: CASSQDPGSSTDTQYF; cdr3_nt: TGCGCCAGCAGCCAAGACCCAGGTTCTAGCACAGATACGCAGTATTTT
clone_size: many; d_call: TRBD2; j_call: TRBJ2-5; v_call: TRBV12-3/TRBV12-4; cdr3_aa: CASSSYWTSGGETQYF; cdr3_nt: TGTGCCAGCAGTTCCTATTGGACTAGCGGGGGTGAGACCCAGTACTTC
clone_size: many; d_call: TRBD1; j_call: TRBJ2-7; v_call: TRBV6-5; cdr3_aa: CASGQGYEQYF; cdr3_nt: TGTGCCTCAGGACAGGGGTACGAGCAGTACTTC
clone_size: -; d_call: -; j_call: TRBJ2-1; v_call: TRBV29-1; cdr3_aa: CSVGLRANNEQFF; cdr3_nt: TGCAGCGTTGGTCTTAGGGCCAACAATGAGCAGTTCTTC
clone_size: few; d_call: -; j_call: TRBJ1-2; v_call: TRBV7-9; cdr3_aa: CASSLGLSRSNYGYTF; cdr3_nt: TGTGCCAGCAGCTTAGGTCTTAGTCGATCTAACTATGGCTACACCTTC
clone_size: -; d_call: TRBD1; j_call: TRBJ1-1; v_call: TRBV27; cdr3_aa: CASSRQGGTEAFF; cdr3_nt: TGTGCCAGCAGTAGACAGGGGGGCACTGAAGCTTTCTTT
clone_size: many; d_call: -; j_call: TRBJ1-1; v_call: TRBV6-2/TRBV6-3; cdr3_aa: CASSHRTVNTEAFF; cdr3_nt: TGTGCCAGCAGTCATCGGACAGTGAACACTGAAGCTTTCTTT
clone_size: -; d_call: -; j_call: TRBJ2-3; v_call: TRBV4-1; cdr3_aa: CASSQSGTDTQYF; cdr3_nt: TGCGCCAGCAGCCAAAGCGGCACAGATACGCAGTATTTT
clone_size: many; d_call: TRBD2; j_call: TRBJ2-7; v_call: TRBV20-1; cdr3_aa: CSANNVLAGGSYEQYF; cdr3_nt: TGCAGTGCTAACAACGTTCTAGCGGGAGGGTCCTACGAGCAGTACTTC
clone_size: many; d_call: -; j_call: TRBJ1-6; v_call: TRBV2; cdr3_aa: CASAGRENSPLHF; cdr3_nt: TGTGCCAGCGCCGGACGGGAGAATTCACCCCTCCACTTT
clone_size: many; d_call: -; j_call: TRBJ2-7; v_call: TRBV6-2/TRBV6-3; cdr3_aa: CASSYRTLPYEQYF; cdr3_nt: TGTGCCAGCAGTTACAGGACTCTCCCCTACGAGCAGTACTTC
clone_size: many; d_call: -; j_call: TRBJ2-1; v_call: TRBV7-6; cdr3_aa: CASSFQTGSYNEQFF; cdr3_nt: TGTGCCAGCAGCTTCCAAACGGGGTCCTACAATGAGCAGTTCTTC
clone_size: -; d_call: -; j_call: TRBJ1-6; v_call: TRBV12-3/TRBV12-4; cdr3_aa: CASSFRGYNSPLHF; cdr3_nt: TGTGCCAGCAGTTTCCGGGGATATAATTCACCCCTCCACTTT
clone_size: -; d_call: -; j_call: TRBJ1-2; v_call: TRBV12-3/TRBV12-4; cdr3_aa: CASSPDYGYTF; cdr3_nt: TGTGCCAGCAGCCCAGACTATGGCTACACCTTC
clone_size: many; d_call: -; j_call: TRBJ1-1; v_call: TRBV27; cdr3_aa: CASSFSVRTEAFF; cdr3_nt: TGTGCCAGCAGTTTCAGTGTGCGCACTGAAGCTTTCTTT
clone_size: many; d_call: -; j_call: TRBJ2-7; v_call: TRBV20-1; cdr3_aa: CSASPREAGEQYF; cdr3_nt: TGCAGTGCTAGCCCAAGAGAAGCTGGCGAGCAGTACTTC
clone_size: many; d_call: -; j_call: TRBJ1-1; v_call: TRBV2; cdr3_aa: CASSEDGVRAFF; cdr3_nt: TGTGCCAGCAGTGAAGACGGGGTGAGGGCTTTCTTT
clone_size: -; d_call: TRBD1; j_call: TRBJ1-1; v_call: TRBV7-2; cdr3_aa: CASTPTGRTEAFF; cdr3_nt: TGTGCCAGCACCCCGACAGGGCGGACTGAAGCTTTCTTT
clone_size: few; d_call: TRBD1; j_call: TRBJ1-1; v_call: TRBV25-1; cdr3_aa: CASSRNRGLVMEAFF; cdr3_nt: TGTGCCAGCAGTAGAAACAGGGGGCTAGTGATGGAAGCTTTCTTT